These 27 T cell receptor beta chains share one sample of origin, sequenced in a study of cytotoxic CD8 clonotypes in ibrutinib-treated CLL. The table came from immunoSEQ multiplex PCR; TCRdb's copy has only in-frame clones and leaves some out. Of 9,000 to 13,000 clones in the sample, about 79% were seen once. Sequenced material: PBMCs, taken at disease progression, from a patient treated with ibrutinib. These receptors all come from a human donor with chronic lymphocytic leukemia.

Notes on this clone: One end of the junction varies from germline; a read error may be responsible. This chain uses TRBV7-3 with TRBJ2-3; TRBD1 aligns across 7 bases. The germline gives CDR1 SGHTA, CDR2 FQGTGA. The CDR3 has 13 residues. DNA for the CDR3: TGTGCCAGCAGCCTAACAGGGGTGAATACGCAGTATTTT. This sequence encodes CASSLTGVNTQYF.

The gene calls are TRBV28 and TRBJ2-1; D unresolved. V was pared by 2 bases and J by 5 bases, with 1 base between. The CDR3 sequence is 11 residues long. The V gene's germline CDR1 is MDHEN and CDR2 SYDVKM. The CDR3 region is CASSLNNEQFF. The DNA of the CDR3 is TGTGCCAGCAGTTTAAACAATGAGCAGTTCTTC.

The chain is built from TRBV2 and TRBJ1-5; the match to TRBD1 covers 7 bases. CDR3 length: 17 residues. Germline trimming cut 8 bases from V and 0 bases from J; bases unmatched to any gene: 13. Germline V CDR1 and CDR2: SNHLY, FYNNEI. Here the CDR3 reads CASRGDSRFNSNQPQHF. In nucleotides, the CDR3 is TGTGCCAGCCGAGGGGACAGCCGTTTTAATAGCAATCAGCCCCAGCATTTT.

A few counts support this clone. This chain connects TRBV7-2 to TRBJ1-2, with no clear D. The CDR3 has 12 residues. V dropped 3 bases and J dropped 5 bases, with 7 bases sitting between them. Per germline, CDR1 SGHTA and CDR2 FQGNSA. CDR3 coding DNA: TGTGCCAGCAGCTTTTTATTTTATGGCTACACCTTC. Translating gives CASSFLFYGYTF.

This clone has only one observation. The chain is built from TRBV7-9 and TRBJ2-7; no firm D call. V lost 5 bases and J lost 7, with 9 bases in between. The V gene's germline CDR1 is SEHNR and CDR2 FQNEAQ (reference sequence). CDR3 length: 11 residues. Here the CDR3 DNA reads TGTGCCAGCAGCCTCGAGAGGGAGCAGTACTTC. This gives the protein CASSLEREQYF.

The chain joins TRBV28 to TRBJ2-5, with 8 positions matching TRBD2. The CDR3 is made up of 14 amino acids. Germline CDR1 reads MDHEN; CDR2 reads SYDVKM. Germline trimming cut 7 bases from V and 5 bases from J; bases unmatched to any gene: 9. For the CDR3, the DNA is TGTGCCAGCACGGGGCGGGAGGTATGGGAGACCCAGTACTTC. This translates into CASTGREVWETQYF.

This clone was picked up one time. The chain couples TRBV5-1 to TRBJ2-4; 7 nucleotides agree with TRBD1. The CDR3 has 14 residues. With V trimmed by 0 bases and J by 9 bases, 6 bases remained unmatched. Germline CDR1 is SGHRS and CDR2 is YFSETQ. CDR3: CASSLATGASIQYF. CDR3 DNA sequence: TGCGCCAGCAGCTTGGCCACAGGGGCCAGCATTCAGTACTTC.

The chain combines TRBV6-1 with TRBJ2-1, with 7 bases matching TRBD2. CDR3 size: 13 residues. CDR1 and CDR2 from the germline V gene are MNHNS and SASEGT. The V gene end was trimmed by 9 bases and the J gene end by 0 bases; junction bases not matched to a gene: 2. The CDR3: CASSGPSYNEQFF. CDR3 sequence (DNA): TGTGCCAGTAGCGGGCCCTCCTACAATGAGCAGTTCTTC.

This clone was seen more than once but under ten times. The chain links TRBV19 to TRBJ2-3; D uncertain. CDR1 LNHDA and CDR2 SQIVND come from the germline V gene (reference sequence). The CDR3 loop spans 15 amino acids. The V and J ends lost 10 bases and 2 bases respectively, with 19 bases between them. CDR3 sequence (DNA): TGTGCCACCCGGGTAGACGCTTTGAACACAGATACGCAGTATTTT. As protein: CATRVDALNTDTQYF.

This clone has more than one count but fewer than ten. The chain couples TRBV7-6 to TRBJ2-5; TRBD2 matches at 11 bases. Germline V gene lookup returns CDR1 SGHVS and CDR2 FNYEAQ. The CDR3 length is 16 residues. V shed 2 bases and J 0 bases; nucleotides not matched to a gene: 2. The CDR3 is CASSLWGLADQETQYF. The CDR3 DNA follows: TGTGCCAGCAGCTTATGGGGACTAGCGGACCAAGAGACCCAGTACTTC. Complete variable domain (other parts from reference TRBV7-6 and TRBJ2-5): GAGVSQSPRYKVTKRGQDVALRCDPISGHVSLYWYRQALGQGPEFLTYFNYEAQQDKSGLPNDRFSAERPEGSISTLTIQRTEQRDSAMYRCASSLWGLADQETQYFGPGTRLLVL.

The V and J genes are TRBV9 and TRBJ2-7; TRBD2 matches at 8 bases. The J segment lost 6 bases and the V segment lost 2 bases, leaving 10 bases of the junction unmatched. Germline lookup yields CDR1 SGDLS and CDR2 YYNGEE. The CDR3 sequence is 15 residues long. CDR3 sequence reads: CASSVGGASRSEQYF. CDR3 in DNA: TGTGCCAGCAGCGTCGGGGGGGCTAGCAGGAGCGAGCAGTACTTC.

This clone was picked up one time. This rearrangement joins TRBV7-9 to TRBJ2-2; D might be TRBD2 (6 bases). This CDR3 has 15 amino acids. Germline V CDR1 and CDR2: SEHNR, FQNEAQ (reference sequence). V was pared by 2 bases and J by 3 bases, with 10 bases between. CDR3: CASSLHLAHTGELFF. CDR3 nucleotides: TGTGCCAGCAGCTTACATCTAGCGCACACCGGGGAGCTGTTTTTT.

The J gene is TRBJ1-2, the V gene TRBV7-8; D unclear. The CDR3 spans 13 residues. V gave up 5 bases and J gave up 5 bases, with 12 bases separating them. Per germline, CDR1 SGHVS and CDR2 FQNEAQ. The CDR3 nucleotides read TGTGCCAGCAGCAACGGGGAAGGTTATGGCTACACCTTC. It is translated as CASSNGEGYGYTF.

This chain links TRBV5-6 with TRBJ1-1, with 8 bases that match TRBD1. Germline V gives CDR1 SGHDT, CDR2 YYEEEE. This CDR3 is built from 14 residues. J was trimmed by 5 bases and V by 5 bases; bases with no gene match: 8. The CDR3 DNA sequence: TGTGCCAGCAGTTCCAGGGGGCGGTTGACTGAAGCTTTCTTT. This translates into CASSSRGRLTEAFF. Complete variable domain (other parts from reference TRBV5-6 and TRBJ1-1): DAGVTQSPTHLIKTRGQQVTLRCSPKSGHDTVSWYQQALGQGPQFIFQYYEEEERQRGNFPDRFSGHQFPNYSSELNVNALLLGDSALYLCASSSRGRLTEAFFGQGTRLTVV.

The gene calls are TRBV6-6 and TRBJ2-5; possibly TRBD1 for D (6 bases). The CDR3 is made up of 16 amino acids. Germline CDR1 reads MNHNY; CDR2 reads SVGAGI (reference sequence). Trimming shortened V by 8 bases and J by 5 bases, and 24 bases separated the two germline ends. CDR3 sequence: CASGTGLGALIETQYF. In DNA, the CDR3 is TGTGCCAGCGGAACAGGGCTGGGGGCGCTAATCGAGACCCAGTACTTC.

The chain joins TRBV19 to TRBJ2-1; 14 bases are shared with TRBD2. This CDR3 has 17 amino acids. Trimming took 5 bases from V and 5 from J; bases not matched to a gene: 8. Per germline, CDR1 LNHDA and CDR2 SQIVND (reference sequence). The chain's CDR3 is CASSEFTGLAGDNEQFF. The DNA of the CDR3 is TGTGCCAGTAGTGAATTCACGGGACTAGCGGGAGACAATGAGCAGTTCTTC.

The chain has TRBV7-3 and TRBJ1-1, with D uncertain. Germline-derived CDR1 and CDR2 are SGHTA and FQGTGA. Trimming pared 5 bases from V and 3 bases from J, leaving 10 bases between. The CDR3 runs to 13 residues. The CDR3 DNA reads TGTGCCAGCAGCCGGCGAGCCGACACTGAAGCTTTCTTT. It encodes CASSRRADTEAFF.

V gene TRBV10-3 combines with J gene TRBJ2-1, with TRBD2 matching 10 bases. From germline, CDR1 is ENHRY and CDR2 SYGVKD. CDR3 length: 16 residues. J was trimmed by 4 bases and V by 2 bases; bases with no gene match: 5. In nucleotides, the CDR3 is TGTGCCATCAGTGAGGGACCGGGACTAGCGTACAATGAGCAGTTCTTC. Translating gives CAISEGPGLAYNEQFF.

Regarding this clone: The sample has other DNA sequences that encode this CDR3 too. This chain connects TRBV10-3 to TRBJ2-7; TRBD1 agrees at 12 bases. Germline V lookup: CDR1 ENHRY, CDR2 SYGVKD. The ends lost 9 bases at V and 5 bases at J; junction bases unmatched: 5. The CDR3 is 13 residues long. This CDR3 reads CAIPGQGANEQYF. The DNA for the CDR3 is TGTGCCATTCCGGGACAGGGGGCCAACGAGCAGTACTTC.

The rearrangement uses TRBV19 and TRBJ1-1; D is undetermined. This CDR3 has 14 residues. The germline V gene has CDR1 LNHDA and CDR2 SQIVND (reference sequence). Trimming shortened V by 4 bases and J by 0 bases, and 9 bases separated the two germline ends. The CDR3 spells CASSKARMNTEAFF. In DNA form, the CDR3 reads TGTGCCAGTAGTAAAGCCCGGATGAACACTGAAGCTTTCTTT.

The chain combines TRBV4-1 with TRBJ1-5; D is perhaps TRBD1 (5 bases). V lost 0 bases to trimming and J lost 4 bases, with 13 bases between them. This CDR3 is 16 amino acids long. Germline lookup yields CDR1 MGHRA and CDR2 YSYEKL. The CDR3 region is CASSQDLGRSNQPQHF. The CDR3 DNA reads TGCGCCAGCAGCCAAGATCTGGGACGGAGTAATCAGCCCCAGCATTTT.

J is TRBJ1-1 and V is TRBV10-1; D is unclear. The CDR3 runs to 13 residues. The V and J ends lost 5 bases and 6 bases respectively, with 13 bases between them. The germline CDR1 and CDR2 sequences are WNHNN and SYGVQD (reference sequence). CDR3 DNA: TGCGCCAGCAGTCCCGTCGGTGATTCTGAAGCTTTCTTT. Protein: CASSPVGDSEAFF.

The V gene is TRBV28, the J gene TRBJ1-2; D is unclear. CDR3 size: 12 residues. Trimming stripped 5 bases from V and 3 bases from J, with 7 bases between. Germline V lookup: CDR1 MDHEN, CDR2 SYDVKM. The CDR3 nucleotides read TGTGCCAGCAGTCGAATTCACTATGGCTACACCTTC. Its protein product is CASSRIHYGYTF.

The rearrangement joins TRBV19 to TRBJ2-2; 14 bases agree with TRBD2. Germline V CDR1 and CDR2: LNHDA, SQIVND (reference sequence). The CDR3 consists of 18 residues. Trimming at V came to 4 bases and at J to 6 bases, leaving 10 bases not matched to a gene. The CDR3 reads CASSTARLAGGPAGELFF. For the CDR3, the DNA is TGTGCCAGTAGTACAGCCCGACTAGCGGGGGGGCCGGCCGGGGAGCTGTTTTTT.

The chain employs TRBV2 and TRBJ2-7, with TRBD2 matching over 7 bases. V shed 10 bases and J 7 bases; nucleotides not matched to a gene: 16. The CDR3 has 14 amino acids. Germline-derived CDR1 and CDR2 are SNHLY and FYNNEI. DNA for the CDR3: TGTGCCATGGCCCCGGGACTACTTCGAGGGGAGCAGTACTTC. Amino acids: CAMAPGLLRGEQYF.

The V and J genes are TRBV5-1 and TRBJ1-2; no clear D. The CDR3 is 15 residues long. V was shortened by 4 bases and J by 2 bases, with 15 bases between the two germline ends. Germline V gene lookup returns CDR1 SGHRS and CDR2 YFSETQ. CDR3 in amino acids: CASSPGSRTNYGYTF. CDR3 sequence (DNA): TGCGCCAGCAGCCCGGGAAGTCGGACCAACTATGGCTACACCTTC.

The chain links TRBV18 to TRBJ2-5; D perhaps matches TRBD1 (7 bases). CDR3 length: 16 amino acids. Trimming stripped 6 bases from V and 0 bases from J, with 17 bases between. The germline CDR1 and CDR2 sequences are KGHSH and LQKENI. CDR3 DNA: TGTGCCAGCTCCCCAGGGGGGACAGCGTACCAAGAGACCCAGTACTTC. Translating it yields CASSPGGTAYQETQYF.